The following is a TCR beta chain sequence with its context. The antigen remains unidentified. These data originate in a study of identical twins. With no exceptions, donors were healthy Caucasians. Each cDNA held unique molecular identifiers, and template switching gave it a universal primer site. MiXCR was run by TCRdb on the 5' RACE reads, yielding one entry per CDR3 protein. The sample has more than 600,000 distinct CDR3 sequences, about 18% seen once; the top ten hold less than 15%. Study-wide results and limits: Among beta out-of-frame sequences, excess sharing between twins appeared weaker. Within cord blood, abundant beta clonotypes carried fewer insertions, but memory repertoires showed no such trend.

These same records also appear under a second study, on T cells expressing NK-cell markers.

The receptor was derived from a woman younger than 30 in good health. Sequencing was performed on PBMCs.

The CDR3: CASSPTVGEQFF. CDR3 sequence (DNA): TGCGCCAGCAGCCCAACGGTCGGTGAGCAGTTCTTC. The V call is TRBV5-1, the J call TRBJ2-1; no firm D call. The CDR3 is 12 amino acids. Germline lookup yields CDR1 SGHRS and CDR2 YFSETQ. V shed 4 bases and J shed 9 bases, with 11 bases lying between them.